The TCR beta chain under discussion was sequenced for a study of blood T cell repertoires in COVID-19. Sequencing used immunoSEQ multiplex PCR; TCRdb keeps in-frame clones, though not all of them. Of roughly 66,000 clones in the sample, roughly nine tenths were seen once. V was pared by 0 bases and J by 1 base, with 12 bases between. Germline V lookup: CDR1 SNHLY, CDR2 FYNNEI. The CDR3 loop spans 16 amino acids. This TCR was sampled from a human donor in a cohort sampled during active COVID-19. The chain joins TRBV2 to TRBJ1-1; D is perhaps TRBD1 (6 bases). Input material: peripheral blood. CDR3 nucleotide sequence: TGTGCCAGCAGTGAAGCTTGGCAGGGGAGGAACACTGAAGCTTTCTTT. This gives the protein CASSEAWQGRNTEAFF. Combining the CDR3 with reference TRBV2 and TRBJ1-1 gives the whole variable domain EPEVTQTPSHQVTQMGQEVILRCVPISNHLYFYWYRQILGQKVEFLVSFYNNEISEKSEIFDDQFSVERPDGSNFTLKIRSTKLEDSAMYFCASSEAWQGRNTEAFFGQGTRLTVV.